Below, 19 T cell receptor beta chains from the same sample are listed, as sequenced in a study of blood T cell repertoires in COVID-19. The method was immunoSEQ multiplex PCR; TCRdb's version includes in-frame clones alone and lacks a portion of them. This table has hundreds of thousands of clones, about 85% appearing once. The sample taken for sequencing was PBMCs or T cells enriched from blood (not recorded which). These receptors were collected from a woman between 18 and 29 years old with acute COVID-19.

This chain connects TRBV6-1 to TRBJ1-3, with D maybe TRBD1 (6 bases). Germline V CDR1 and CDR2: MNHNS, SASEGT. The CDR3 is made up of 15 amino acids. V lost 1 base to trimming and J lost 4 bases, with 11 bases between them. Here the CDR3 reads CASSEVGGPGNTIYF. CDR3 coding DNA: TGTGCCAGCAGTGAAGTGGGGGGGCCGGGAAACACCATATATTTT.

This chain connects TRBV7-6 to TRBJ2-1; 8 bases fit TRBD2. V lost 5 bases to trimming and J lost 5 bases; unmatched junction nucleotides: 8. CDR3 length: 15 residues. Germline CDR1 is SGHVS and CDR2 is FNYEAQ. The CDR3 DNA reads TGTGCCAGCAGCAGGCTAGCGGGTTGGAACAATGAGCAGTTCTTC. Translation gives CASSRLAGWNNEQFF.

This clone was seen more than once but under ten times. CDR3 bases: TGTGCCAGTAGTATTAACAGGTTCGAGGAGCAGTACTTC. This encodes CASSINRFEEQYF. The genes are TRBV19 and TRBJ2-7; D perhaps matches TRBD1 (5 bases). The V gene's germline CDR1 is LNHDA and CDR2 SQIVND (reference sequence). This CDR3 spans 13 amino acids. Trimming pared 3 bases from V and 7 bases from J, leaving 13 bases between.

V gene TRBV3-1 (or the pseudogene TRBV3-2) combines with J gene TRBJ2-7; 7 bases are shared with TRBD2. The V and J ends lost 4 bases and 6 bases, in that order; junction bases with no gene match: 6. Per germline, CDR1 LGHDT and CDR2 YNNKEL (reference sequence). The CDR3 is 13 residues long. Here the CDR3 reads CASSLREAGEQYF. CDR3 sequence (DNA): TGTGCCAGCAGCCTCCGGGAGGCGGGCGAGCAGTACTTC.

V gene TRBV10-1 combines with J gene TRBJ2-3, with 8 bases lining up with TRBD1. The CDR3 is 15 residues long. The V and J ends lost 4 bases and 0 bases, in that order; junction bases with no gene match: 3. Germline CDR1 WNHNN, CDR2 SYGVQD (reference sequence). The CDR3 region is CASSGTGISTDTQYF. The CDR3 DNA reads TGCGCCAGCAGTGGGACAGGGATAAGCACAGATACGCAGTATTTT.

V usage is TRBV4-1 and J usage is TRBJ2-1; 9 positions agree with TRBD2. Unmatched junction bases numbered 8, after V lost 4 bases and J lost 1 base. CDR3 length: 17 amino acids. The germline V gene has CDR1 MGHRA and CDR2 YSYEKL. CDR3 sequence (DNA): TGCGCCAGCAGCCGGATTGGAGCGGGAGGTTCCTACAATGAGCAGTTCTTC. Its protein product is CASSRIGAGGSYNEQFF.

The chain uses TRBV9 and TRBJ2-3; perhaps TRBD2 as D (6 bases). V was cut by 4 bases and J by 0 bases, with 15 bases left in between. Germline-derived CDR1 and CDR2 are SGDLS and YYNGEE. The CDR3 consists of 16 residues. The CDR3: CASSPGTSSSTDTQYF. The CDR3, as DNA: TGTGCCAGCAGCCCCGGGACTTCTTCTAGCACAGATACGCAGTATTTT. The full variable domain, with the rest looked up from reference TRBV9 and TRBJ2-3, is DSGVTQTPKHLITATGQRVTLRCSPRSGDLSVYWYQQSLDQGLQFLIQYYNGEERAKGNILERFSAQQFPDLHSELNLSSLELGDSALYFCASSPGTSSSTDTQYFGPGTRLTVL.

The chain uses TRBV11-2 and TRBJ2-2, with D possibly TRBD1 on 6 matching bases. Germline V CDR1 and CDR2: SGHAT, FQNNGV. With 3 bases removed from V and 5 bases from J, the gap between germline ends came to 19 bases. The CDR3 spans 17 residues. The CDR3 nucleotides are TGTGCCAGCAGCTTTACAGGGAGACTCAGCGGAACCGGGGAGCTGTTTTTT. Translated, it gives CASSFTGRLSGTGELFF.

V usage is TRBV7-9 and J usage is TRBJ1-1, with a weak D call TRBD1 (5 bases). Germline V gene data show CDR1 as SEHNR and CDR2 as FQNEAQ (reference sequence). Trimming left V 5 bases short and J 0 bases short, with 19 bases between. The CDR3 covers 17 residues. This chain's CDR3 is CASSPPQGKGMNTEAFF. The CDR3 bases are TGTGCCAGCAGCCCCCCCCAGGGAAAGGGCATGAACACTGAAGCTTTCTTT.

This clone was observed a handful of times. V and J are TRBV2 and TRBJ1-1; possibly TRBD1 for D (6 bases). The CDR3 covers 14 residues. Trimming stripped 6 bases from V and 1 base from J, with 12 bases between. Germline V gives CDR1 SNHLY, CDR2 FYNNEI. The CDR3 region has the DNA TGTGCCAGCAGAAGACAGGTCCGGAACACTGAAGCTTTCTTT. Its translation is CASRRQVRNTEAFF.

The chain uses TRBV30 and TRBJ2-7; 7 bases are shared with TRBD1. From germline, CDR1 is GTSNPN and CDR2 SVGIG (reference sequence). The V and J ends lost 4 bases and 4 bases, in that order; junction bases with no gene match: 7. The CDR3 totals 13 residues. This CDR3 reads CAWTRQGGYEQYF. DNA of the CDR3: TGTGCCTGGACACGACAGGGTGGGTACGAGCAGTACTTC.

This clone was seen once. The V call is TRBV7-9, the J call TRBJ2-7; TRBD1 agrees at 8 bases. This CDR3 is 13 amino acids long. The V gene's germline CDR1 is SEHNR and CDR2 FQNEAQ (reference sequence). V lost 1 base to trimming and J lost 12 bases; unmatched junction nucleotides: 8. The CDR3: CASSLDGQGSGYF. Written as DNA, the CDR3 is TGTGCCAGCAGCTTAGATGGACAGGGCAGTGGGTACTTC.

The V gene is TRBV5-1, the J gene TRBJ1-4; the D gene is possibly TRBD1 (5 bases). This CDR3 is 13 amino acids long. Trimming removed 4 bases from V and 5 bases from J, with 9 bases in between. The germline V gene encodes CDR1 SGHRS and CDR2 YFSETQ. This chain's CDR3 is CASSVDRNEKLFF. In DNA, the CDR3 is TGCGCCAGCAGCGTCGACAGAAATGAAAAACTGTTTTTT.

The rearrangement joins TRBV5-5 to TRBJ2-7; 9 bases are a match to TRBD2. Per the germline V gene, CDR1 is SGHKS and CDR2 is YYEKEE (reference sequence). The CDR3 totals 14 residues. Trimming took 4 bases from V and 3 from J; bases not matched to a gene: 5. The CDR3 sequence: CASSTRLAVYEQYF. Written as DNA, the CDR3 is TGTGCCAGCAGCACAAGACTAGCGGTCTACGAGCAGTACTTC.

V usage is TRBV23-1 and J usage is TRBJ2-1; 7 bases match TRBD1. TRBV23-1 is sorted into the ORF group, with uncertain function. Trimming at V came to 4 bases and at J to 0 bases, leaving 0 bases not matched to a gene. This CDR3 comprises 14 residues. The CDR3, as DNA: TGCGCCAGCAGTCGGGACAGCTCCTACAATGAGCAGTTCTTC. It encodes CASSRDSSYNEQFF.

The chain recombines TRBV4-1 with TRBJ2-7, with D perhaps TRBD2 (6 bases). Trimming removed 0 bases at V and 9 bases at J, with 12 bases between. Looked up from germline, CDR1 is MGHRA and CDR2 is YSYEKL. There are 13 residues in the CDR3. Here the CDR3 DNA reads TGCGCCAGCAGCCAAGAAAGGGAGGCGGGGCAGTACTTC. Residues: CASSQEREAGQYF.

The chain couples TRBV4-3 to TRBJ2-7; TRBD2 matches at 11 bases. The germline CDR1 and CDR2 sequences are LGHNA and YSLEER. V was pared by 1 base and J by 4 bases, with 6 bases of the junction left unmatched. This CDR3 is 16 amino acids long. CDR3 in amino acids: CASSQVSPSGRYEQYF. CDR3 DNA sequence: TGCGCCAGCAGCCAAGTAAGTCCTAGCGGGAGGTACGAGCAGTACTTC.

The CDR3 spells CASRGRSNTEAFF. In DNA form, the CDR3 reads TGTGCCAGCAGGGGGCGGAGTAACACTGAAGCTTTCTTT. The gene calls are TRBV6-5 and TRBJ1-1; D may be TRBD1 (5 bases). V was cut by 6 bases and J by 2 bases, with 10 bases left in between. The germline CDR1 and CDR2 sequences are MNHEY and SVGAGI. This CDR3 region has 13 residues.

This clone was seen more than once but under ten times. The gene calls are TRBV28 and TRBJ2-7, with TRBD1 as a possible D gene (6 bases). Germline V gene lookup returns CDR1 MDHEN and CDR2 SYDVKM. V lost 9 bases and J 2 bases, leaving 17 bases between the germline ends. The length of the CDR3 is 14 residues. CDR3 DNA sequence: TGTGCCAGTATCACTCGGGACAACCCCTACGAGCAGTACTTC. It specifies CASITRDNPYEQYF.